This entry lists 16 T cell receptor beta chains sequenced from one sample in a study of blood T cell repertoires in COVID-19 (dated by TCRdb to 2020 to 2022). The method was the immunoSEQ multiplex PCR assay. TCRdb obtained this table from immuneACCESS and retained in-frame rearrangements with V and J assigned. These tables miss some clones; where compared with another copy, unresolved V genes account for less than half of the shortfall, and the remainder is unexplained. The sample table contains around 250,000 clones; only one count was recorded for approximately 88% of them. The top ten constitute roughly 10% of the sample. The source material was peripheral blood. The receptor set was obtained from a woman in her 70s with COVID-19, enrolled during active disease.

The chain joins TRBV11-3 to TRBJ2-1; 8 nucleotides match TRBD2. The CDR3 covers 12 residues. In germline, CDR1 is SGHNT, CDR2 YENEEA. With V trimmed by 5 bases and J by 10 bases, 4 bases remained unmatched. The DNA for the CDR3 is TGTGCCAGCAGCCATACTAGCGGAGAGCAGTTCTTC. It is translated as CASSHTSGEQFF.

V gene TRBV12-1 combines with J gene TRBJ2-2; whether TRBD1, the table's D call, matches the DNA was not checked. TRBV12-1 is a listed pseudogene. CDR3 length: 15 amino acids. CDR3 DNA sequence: TGTGCCAGCACGCACAATAACAGGGATACCGGGGAGCTGTTTTTT. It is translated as CASTHNNRDTGELFF.

The CDR3 sequence: CASTKDRYYGYTF. In DNA, the CDR3 is TGTGCCAGCACTAAAGACAGGTACTATGGCTACACCTTC. This chain links TRBV2 with TRBJ1-2; D may be TRBD1 (6 bases). The CDR3 spans 13 residues. The germline V gene encodes CDR1 SNHLY and CDR2 FYNNEI. V was clipped by 7 bases and J by 3 bases, with 12 bases between them.

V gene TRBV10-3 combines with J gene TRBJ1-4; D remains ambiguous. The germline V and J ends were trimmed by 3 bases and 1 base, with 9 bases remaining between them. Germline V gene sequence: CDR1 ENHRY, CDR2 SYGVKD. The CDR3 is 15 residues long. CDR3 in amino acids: CAISESGGTNEKLFF. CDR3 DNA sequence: TGTGCCATCAGTGAAAGTGGAGGAACTAATGAAAAACTGTTTTTT.

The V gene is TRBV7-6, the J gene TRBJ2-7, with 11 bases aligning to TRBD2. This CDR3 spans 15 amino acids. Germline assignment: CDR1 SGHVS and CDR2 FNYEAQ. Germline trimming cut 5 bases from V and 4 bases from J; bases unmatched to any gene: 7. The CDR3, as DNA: TGTGCCAGCAGCCCCGGACTAGCGGGTGAATACGAGCAGTACTTC. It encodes CASSPGLAGEYEQYF.

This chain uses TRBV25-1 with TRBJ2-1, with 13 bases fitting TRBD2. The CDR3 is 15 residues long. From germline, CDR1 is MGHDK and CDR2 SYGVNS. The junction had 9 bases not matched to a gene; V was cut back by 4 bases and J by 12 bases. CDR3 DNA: TGTGCCAGCAGTGCGTCCGGGACTAGCGGGACCGGGCAGTTCTTC. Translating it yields CASSASGTSGTGQFF. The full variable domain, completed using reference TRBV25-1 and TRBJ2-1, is EADIYQTPRYLVIGTGKKITLECSQTMGHDKMYWYQQDPGMELHLIHYSYGVNSTEKGDLSSESTVSRIRTEHFPLTLESARPSHTSQYLCASSASGTSGTGQFFGPGTRLTVL.

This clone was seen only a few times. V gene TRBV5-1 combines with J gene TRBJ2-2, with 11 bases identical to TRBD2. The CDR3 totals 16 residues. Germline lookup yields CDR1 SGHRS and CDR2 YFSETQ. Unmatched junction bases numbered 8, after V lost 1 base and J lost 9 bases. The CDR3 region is CASSLTLGLAGRELFF. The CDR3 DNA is TGCGCCAGCAGCTTGACCCTAGGACTAGCGGGCAGGGAGCTGTTTTTT.

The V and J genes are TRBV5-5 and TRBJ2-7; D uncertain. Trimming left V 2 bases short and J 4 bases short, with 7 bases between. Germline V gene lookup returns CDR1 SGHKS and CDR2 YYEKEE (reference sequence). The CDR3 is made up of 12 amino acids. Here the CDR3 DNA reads TGTGCCAGCAGCTTATGGCCATACGAGCAGTACTTC. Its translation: CASSLWPYEQYF.

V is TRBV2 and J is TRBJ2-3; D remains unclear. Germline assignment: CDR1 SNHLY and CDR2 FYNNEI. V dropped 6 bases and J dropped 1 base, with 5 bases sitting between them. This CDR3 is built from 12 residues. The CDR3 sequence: CASSRGTDTQYF. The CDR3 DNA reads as TGTGCCAGCAGCCGAGGCACAGATACGCAGTATTTT.

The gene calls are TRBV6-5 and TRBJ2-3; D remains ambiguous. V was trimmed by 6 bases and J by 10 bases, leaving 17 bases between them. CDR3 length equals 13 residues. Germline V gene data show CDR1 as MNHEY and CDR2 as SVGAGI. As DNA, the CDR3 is TGTGCCAGCAGCCGCCCTCCAGTTTCTTCGCAGTATTTT. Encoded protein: CASSRPPVSSQYF.

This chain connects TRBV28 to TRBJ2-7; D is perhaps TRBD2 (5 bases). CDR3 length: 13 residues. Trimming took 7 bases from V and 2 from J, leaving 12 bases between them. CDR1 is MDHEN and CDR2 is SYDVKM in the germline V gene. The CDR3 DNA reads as TGTGCCAGCATCCGGGGAAGTACCTACGAGCAGTACTTC. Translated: CASIRGSTYEQYF.

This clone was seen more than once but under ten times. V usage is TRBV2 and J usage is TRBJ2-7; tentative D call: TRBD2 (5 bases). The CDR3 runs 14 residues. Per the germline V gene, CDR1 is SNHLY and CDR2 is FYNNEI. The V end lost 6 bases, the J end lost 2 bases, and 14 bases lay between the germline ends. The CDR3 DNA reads TGTGCCAGCAGCCCCGGGCCGAGGGCCTACGAGCAGTACTTC. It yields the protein CASSPGPRAYEQYF.

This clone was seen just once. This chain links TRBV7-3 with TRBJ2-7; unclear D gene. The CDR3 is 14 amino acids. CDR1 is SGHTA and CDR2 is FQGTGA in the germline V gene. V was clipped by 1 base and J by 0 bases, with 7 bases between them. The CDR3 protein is CASSLMGSSYEQYF. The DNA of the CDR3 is TGTGCCAGCAGCTTAATGGGCAGCTCCTACGAGCAGTACTTC.

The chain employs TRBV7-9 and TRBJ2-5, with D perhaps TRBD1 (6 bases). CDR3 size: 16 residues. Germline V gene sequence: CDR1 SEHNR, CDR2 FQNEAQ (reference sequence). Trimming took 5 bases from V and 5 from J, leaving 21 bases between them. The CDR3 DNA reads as TGTGCCAGCAGCCCACCGAAATCAGGGGAGCTGGAGACCCAGTACTTC. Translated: CASSPPKSGELETQYF. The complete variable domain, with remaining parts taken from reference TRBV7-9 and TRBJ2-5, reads DTGVSQNPRHKITKRGQNVTFRCDPISEHNRLYWYRQTLGQGPEFLTYFQNEAQLEKSRLLSDRFSAERPKGSFSTLEIQRTEQGDSAMYLCASSPPKSGELETQYFGPGTRLLVL.

CDR3 coding DNA: TGTGCCAGCAGTTACTTTGGTAGCGGAGACAATGAGCAGTTCTTC. Its translation: CASSYFGSGDNEQFF. The chain is built from TRBV6-5 and TRBJ2-1, with D maybe TRBD2 (6 bases). Germline CDR1 is MNHEY and CDR2 is SVGAGI. V lost 1 base and J 5 bases, leaving 12 bases between the germline ends. The CDR3 extends over 15 amino acids.

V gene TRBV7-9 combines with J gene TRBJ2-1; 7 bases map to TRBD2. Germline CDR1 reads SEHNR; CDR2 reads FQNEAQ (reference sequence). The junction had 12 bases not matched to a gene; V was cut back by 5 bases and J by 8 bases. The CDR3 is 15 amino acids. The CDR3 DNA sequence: TGTGCCAGCAGCCGATCGACTAGCTGGGGCGATGAGCAGTTCTTC. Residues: CASSRSTSWGDEQFF.